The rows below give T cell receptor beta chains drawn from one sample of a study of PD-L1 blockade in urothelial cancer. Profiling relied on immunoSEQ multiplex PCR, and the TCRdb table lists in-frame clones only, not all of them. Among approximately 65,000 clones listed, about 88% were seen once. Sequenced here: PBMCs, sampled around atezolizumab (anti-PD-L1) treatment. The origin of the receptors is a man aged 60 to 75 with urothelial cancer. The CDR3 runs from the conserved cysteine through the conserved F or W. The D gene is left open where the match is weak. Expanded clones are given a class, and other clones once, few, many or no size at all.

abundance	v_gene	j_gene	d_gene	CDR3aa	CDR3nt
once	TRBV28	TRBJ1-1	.	CASSLGGLEAFF	TGTGCCAGCAGTTTAGGGGGCCTTGAAGCTTTCTTT
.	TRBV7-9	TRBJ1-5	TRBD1	CASSFNRPGQSNQPQHF	TGTGCCAGCAGCTTTAACCGACCGGGACAGAGCAATCAGCCCCAGCATTTT
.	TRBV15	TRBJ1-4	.	CATSRGGKLFF	TGTGCCACCAGCAGGGGGGGGAAACTGTTTTTT
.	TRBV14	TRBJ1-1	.	CASSQVTGTEAFF	TGTGCCAGCAGCCAAGTTACAGGCACTGAAGCTTTCTTT
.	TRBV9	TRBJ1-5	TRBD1	CASSGGQGAEQPQHF	TGTGCCAGCAGCGGAGGACAGGGGGCAGAACAGCCCCAGCATTTT
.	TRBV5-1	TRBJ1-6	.	CASSLAPGRAGPPLHF	TGCGCCAGCAGCTTGGCTCCGGGCCGTGCGGGCCCACCCCTCCACTTT
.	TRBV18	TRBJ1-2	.	CASSPMEADGYTF	TGTGCCAGCTCACCAATGGAGGCGGATGGCTACACCTTC
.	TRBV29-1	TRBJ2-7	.	CSASGGQYEQYF	TGCAGCGCCTCAGGAGGCCAGTACGAGCAGTACTTC
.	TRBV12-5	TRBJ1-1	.	CASQLIPGAHAFF	TGTGCTAGTCAACTAATCCCGGGAGCGCATGCTTTCTTT
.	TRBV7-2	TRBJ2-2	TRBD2	CASSLAAGGGTGELFF	TGTGCCAGCAGCTTAGCCGCCGGGGGGGGCACCGGGGAGCTGTTTTTT
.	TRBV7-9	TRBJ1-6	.	CASSKTGSEGSPLHF	TGTGCCAGCAGCAAGACAGGCTCTGAGGGATCACCCCTCCACTTT
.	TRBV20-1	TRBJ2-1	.	CSASGQGEQFF	TGCAGTGCTAGTGGGCAGGGCGAGCAGTTCTTC
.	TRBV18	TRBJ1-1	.	CASSIAVGAANTEAFF	TGTGCCAGCTCCATCGCCGTTGGGGCGGCGAACACTGAAGCTTTCTTT
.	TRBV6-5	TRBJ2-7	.	CASSLTGKVYEQYF	TGTGCCAGCAGTTTGACGGGAAAGGTCTACGAGCAGTACTTC
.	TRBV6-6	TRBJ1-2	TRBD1	CASSIQGNYGYTF	TGTGCCAGCAGTATACAGGGGAACTATGGCTACACCTTC
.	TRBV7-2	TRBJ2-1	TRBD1	CASSSLDRINEQFF	TGTGCCAGCAGCTCTCTGGACAGGATCAATGAGCAGTTCTTC
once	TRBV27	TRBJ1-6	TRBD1	CASSLLTGDSPLHF	TGTGCCAGCAGTCTACTGACAGGGGATTCACCCCTCCACTTT
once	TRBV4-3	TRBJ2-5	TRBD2	CASSQRTSGYQETQYF	TGCGCCAGCAGCCAAAGGACTAGCGGGTACCAAGAGACCCAGTACTTC
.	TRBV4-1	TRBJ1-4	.	CASSQQTGVRTNEKLFF	TGCGCCAGCAGCCAACAGACAGGTGTACGTACTAATGAAAAACTGTTTTTT
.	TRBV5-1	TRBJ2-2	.	CASSLDRSGELFF	TGCGCCAGCAGCTTGGACAGGTCCGGGGAGCTGTTTTTT
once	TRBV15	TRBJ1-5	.	CATSSYTGNQPQHF	TGTGCCACCAGCAGCTACACAGGGAATCAGCCCCAGCATTTT
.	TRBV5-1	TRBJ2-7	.	CASSLSREQYF	TGCGCCAGCAGCTTGTCGCGCGAGCAGTACTTC
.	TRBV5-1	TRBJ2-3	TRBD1	CASSLGSAGGDTQYF	TGCGCCAGCAGCTTGGGATCGGCAGGGGGAGATACGCAGTATTTT
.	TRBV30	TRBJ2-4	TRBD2	CAWSPGGGFNIQYF	TGTGCCTGGAGCCCCGGGGGGGGATTTAACATTCAGTACTTC
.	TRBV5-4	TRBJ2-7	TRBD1	CASSLWDSQREQYF	TGTGCCAGCAGCTTGTGGGACAGCCAACGCGAGCAGTACTTC
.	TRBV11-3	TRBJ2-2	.	CASSATYNTGELFF	TGTGCCAGCAGCGCCACTTATAACACCGGGGAGCTGTTTTTT
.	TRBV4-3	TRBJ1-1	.	CASAPGGRGTEAFF	TGCGCCAGCGCACCGGGGGGGAGGGGGACTGAAGCTTTCTTT
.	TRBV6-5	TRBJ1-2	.	CASKASGQGLNGYTF	TGTGCCAGCAAGGCATCCGGGCAGGGACTTAATGGCTACACCTTC
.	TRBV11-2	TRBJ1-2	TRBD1	CASSFTPAVGQGLYGYTF	TGTGCCAGCAGCTTCACTCCCGCCGTGGGACAGGGCCTCTATGGCTACACCTTC
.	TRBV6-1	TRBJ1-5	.	CASSERDSRRYSNQPQHF	TGTGCCAGCAGTGAAAGGGACTCCCGACGGTATAGCAATCAGCCCCAGCATTTT
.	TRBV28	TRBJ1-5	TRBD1	CASNPGTGGDQPQHF	TGTGCCAGCAACCCCGGGACAGGGGGCGATCAGCCCCAGCATTTT
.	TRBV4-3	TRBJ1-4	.	CASSQDLNGKLFF	TGCGCCAGCAGCCAAGATTTAAACGGAAAACTGTTTTTT
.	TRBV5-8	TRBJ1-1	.	CASSLLLLNTEAFF	TGTGCCAGCAGCTTACTTCTCCTTAACACTGAAGCTTTCTTT
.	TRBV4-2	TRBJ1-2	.	CASSQAIQGSGGYTF	TGTGCCAGCAGCCAGGCGATACAGGGCTCGGGTGGCTACACCTTC
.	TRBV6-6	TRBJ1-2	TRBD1	CASSPRGHGYTF	TGTGCCAGCAGTCCCAGGGGGCATGGCTACACCTTC
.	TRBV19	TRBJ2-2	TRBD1	CASSMPLRQGPGELFF	TGTGCCAGTAGTATGCCCCTCCGACAGGGACCCGGGGAGCTGTTTTTT
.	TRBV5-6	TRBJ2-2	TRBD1	CASSSTGIPRLITGELFF	TGTGCCAGCAGCTCGACAGGGATCCCTCGCCTGATTACCGGGGAGCTGTTTTTT
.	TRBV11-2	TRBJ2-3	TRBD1	CASSRTGHTDTQYF	TGTGCCAGCAGCCGGACAGGCCACACAGATACGCAGTATTTT
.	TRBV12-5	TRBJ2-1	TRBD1	CASGGQGFDEQFF	TGTGCTAGTGGTGGACAGGGGTTTGATGAGCAGTTCTTC
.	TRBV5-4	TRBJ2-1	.	CASSLEAGYNEQFF	TGTGCCAGCAGCTTGGAGGCGGGATACAATGAGCAGTTCTTC
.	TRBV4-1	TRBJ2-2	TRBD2	CASSQELQSSGRVGELFF	TGCGCCAGCAGCCAAGAGTTGCAGAGTAGCGGGAGAGTAGGGGAGCTGTTTTTT
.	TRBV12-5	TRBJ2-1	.	CASGLVSGTYNEQFF	TGTGCTAGTGGTTTAGTCTCTGGGACTTATAATGAGCAGTTCTTC